This T cell receptor beta chain originates from a study of blood T cells in healthy people across ages. Next came a second PCR, run for roughly 6 to 11 cycles, which used a sample-barcoded 5' primer along with a J-beta primer mix. Each cDNA molecule, via a template-switch adaptor with 12 random nucleotides, was tagged. No fewer than 2.5 million CDR3-containing paired-end reads came from each sample. TCRdb recomputed calls from the 5' RACE reads with MiXCR, one row per CDR3 protein. The table records 650,000 to 1,000,000 distinct CDR3 sequences, 46% of them present only once. Points from the study as a whole: PBMCs went unsorted, and a conclusive naive versus antigen-experienced comparison was therefore prevented.

V shed 2 bases, J shed 8 bases, and the junction held 18 bases outside the gene matches. Germline values: CDR1 MNHNS, CDR2 SASEGT. CDR3 length: 18 residues. Of note for this clonotype: Its antigen is as yet unknown.

The chain couples TRBV6-1 to TRBJ2-3; 8 nucleotides match TRBD2. The sequence was obtained from a man older than 75 in good health. Sample: blood. The chain's CDR3 is CASSEFLRVSGIPGTQYF. The CDR3, as DNA: TGTGCCAGCAGTGAATTTTTGAGGGTTAGCGGGATCCCAGGTACGCAGTATTTT.